In this sample, the clone carrying this T cell receptor beta chain turned up a few times. The target antigen is unknown. This sample stems from a study of T cell repertoires in cytomegalovirus infection. The wider study: Carrying CMV and the relevant HLA type showed in public TCR beta signatures. Study-level results: Individuals carrying CMV plus the relevant HLA were identified by cumulative frequency of public TCR beta families.

Each CDR3 protein is one row after TCRdb ran MiXCR on the reads. The sample holds around 71,000 distinct CDR3 sequences, roughly 22% seen once. The ends lost 3 bases at V and 6 bases at J; junction bases unmatched: 6. Germline V gives CDR1 SGHTA, CDR2 FQGNSA. The CDR3 extends over 15 amino acids. The sample here was CD8+ T cells from cultured PBMCs, taken from culture after CMV antigen stimulation. V gene TRBV7-2 combines with J gene TRBJ2-1; 9 bases line up with TRBD2. This receptor was taken from a human donor in good health (CMV status not recorded). Some clones in this sample may be carry-over from other donors' samples. The CDR3 DNA sequence: TGTGCCAGCAGCTTCTATGCGGGGGGGCTCAATGAGCAGTTCTTC. Protein sequence: CASSFYAGGLNEQFF.